This TCR beta chain was captured in a study of blood T cell repertoires in COVID-19 (dated by TCRdb to the early 2020s). Broadly, across the study: The collaborator samples originated in the United States, Italy and Spain and spanned the acute and convalescent phases of COVID-19. The material from the prospective study consisted of cDNA or gDNA derived from T cells, B-cell-depleted T cells, or PBMCs. Deeply sampled blood TCRbeta repertoires from subjects exposed to, actively infected with, or recovered from COVID-19 were included in the dataset. The repertoires were made available in a free public database intended to serve as a resource for research on the immune response to SARS-CoV-2. The samples were drawn from the first 160 participants of the ongoing ImmuneRACE study and from some 1,300 subjects provided by 6 global collaborators. Nearly every sample came with metadata listing a de-identified subject ID, COVID-19 status, age in years and sex. Where available, HLA class I and class II types were obtained from metadata supplied by the sample provider rather than from assay-based typing.

Study-wide conclusions, independent of this receptor: The amount of clinical and demographic metadata varied by source and participant and was provided uncurated.

Each collaborating institution followed its own protocols to collect whole blood in K2EDTA tubes. For TCRbeta analysis, collaborators shipped samples as frozen whole blood, isolated PBMCs, or DNA extracted from either of those sample types. TCRbeta CDR3 regions were amplified from genomic DNA using the immunoSEQ Assay, a bias-controlled multiplex PCR. The published analysis was carried out like this. Within the assay, amplification of reference gene primers was used to estimate how many nucleated cells each sample contained. Sequence reads were collapsed and filtered to measure the absolute abundance of every unique TCRbeta CDR3 rearrangement. For each sample, productive Simpson clonality was calculated as the square root of Simpson's diversity index over productive rearrangements. Held by TCRdb, this immuneACCESS table contains in-frame sequences only and omits some clones. Under half of the omission traces to an unresolved V gene where checked; the cause of the rest is unknown. The D gene and trimming were derived from the DNA, and the V and J assignments and clone size from that table. For this sample there are tens of thousands of clones; around 80% appear just once. The top ten constitute under 50% of the sample.

About this clone: It has no known antigen specificity. No much larger clonotype is one base removed from it; base qualities were not supplied.

Sequencing was performed on peripheral blood. The receptor was isolated from a human donor in a cohort sampled during active COVID-19.

In nucleotide form, the sequence is TGTGCCAGCAGCTACCCCGAGCGGCCGGTCTACAATGAGCAGTTCTTC. Its translation reads: CASSYPERPVYNEQFF. The chain is made from TRBV7-9 and TRBJ2-1; the D gene is perhaps TRBD2, from 5 matching bases. CDR1 and CDR2 (SEHNR, FQNEAQ) derive from the germline V gene (reference sequence). The CDR3 covers 16 residues, taking in both the cysteine and the phenylalanine. Just CDR3 DNA is preserved here, 48 bases in frame from base 1. The junction shows trimming of 4 bases on V and 3 bases on J, plus 16 bases between the germline ends.